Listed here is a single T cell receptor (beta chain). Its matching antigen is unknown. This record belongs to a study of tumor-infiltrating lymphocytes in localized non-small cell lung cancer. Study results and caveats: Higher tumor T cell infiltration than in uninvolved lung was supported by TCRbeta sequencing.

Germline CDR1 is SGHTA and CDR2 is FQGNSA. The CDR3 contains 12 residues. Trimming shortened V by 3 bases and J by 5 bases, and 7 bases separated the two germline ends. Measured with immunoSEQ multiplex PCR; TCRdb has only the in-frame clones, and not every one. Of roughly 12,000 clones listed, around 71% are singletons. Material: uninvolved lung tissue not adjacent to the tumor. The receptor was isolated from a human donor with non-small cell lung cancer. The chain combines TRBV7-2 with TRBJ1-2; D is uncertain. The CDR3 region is CASSLGHYGYTF. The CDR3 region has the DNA TGTGCCAGCAGCTTGGGTCATTATGGCTACACCTTC.